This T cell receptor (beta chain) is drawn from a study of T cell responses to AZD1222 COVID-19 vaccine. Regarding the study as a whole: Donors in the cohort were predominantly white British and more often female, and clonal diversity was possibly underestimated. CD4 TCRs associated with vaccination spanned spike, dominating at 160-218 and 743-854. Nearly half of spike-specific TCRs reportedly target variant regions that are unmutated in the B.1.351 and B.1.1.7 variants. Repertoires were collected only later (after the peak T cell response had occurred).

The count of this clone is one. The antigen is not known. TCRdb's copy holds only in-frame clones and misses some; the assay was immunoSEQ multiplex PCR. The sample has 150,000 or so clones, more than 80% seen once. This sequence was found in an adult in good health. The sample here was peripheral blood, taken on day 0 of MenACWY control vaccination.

The CDR3, as DNA: TGTGCCAGCAGTTACTCACGGTGGGTTCAGGAGACCCAGTACTTC. Translation: CASSYSRWVQETQYF. The V and J genes are TRBV6-5 and TRBJ2-5; D is uncertain. V was trimmed by 0 bases and J by 5 bases, leaving 13 bases between them. Germline values: CDR1 MNHEY, CDR2 SVGAGI. This CDR3 contains 15 residues.